The 26 T cell receptor beta chains below come from one sample, sequenced in a study of blood T cell repertoires in COVID-19. Repertoires were generated with immunoSEQ multiplex PCR, while TCRdb's copy carries only in-frame clones and drops some. The table shows 25,000 or so clones, with about 83% occurring only once. Sequencing was carried out using peripheral blood. The receptors originated from a human donor in a cohort sampled during active COVID-19.

The chain couples TRBV6-5 to TRBJ2-1, with 7 bases matching TRBD2. The trim removed 8 bases at V and 7 bases at J, leaving 11 bases unmatched. Germline-derived CDR1 and CDR2 are MNHEY and SVGAGI. The length of the CDR3 is 14 residues. CDR3 residues: CASGYSGSVNEQFF. The CDR3 region has the DNA TGTGCCAGCGGGTATAGCGGGTCGGTGAATGAGCAGTTCTTC.

The chain combines TRBV10-3 with TRBJ2-7; D might be TRBD2 (5 bases). This CDR3 comprises 15 residues. V was shortened by 4 bases and J by 3 bases, with 16 bases between the two germline ends. Germline V gene sequence: CDR1 ENHRY, CDR2 SYGVKD. CDR3 in DNA: TGTGCCATCAGTGGGGGTGAGGGTACAAACTACGAGCAGTACTTC. Protein sequence: CAISGGEGTNYEQYF.

The chain combines TRBV25-1 with TRBJ2-3; 9 bases are a match to TRBD1. This CDR3 contains 17 residues. J was trimmed by 0 bases and V by 4 bases; bases with no gene match: 8. Per germline, CDR1 MGHDK and CDR2 SYGVNS. CDR3 protein: CASSATTGGGSTDTQYF. The CDR3 DNA is TGTGCCAGCAGTGCTACCACAGGGGGCGGAAGCACAGATACGCAGTATTTT.

This clone showed up just a few times. V gene TRBV6-2 or TRBV6-3 combines with J gene TRBJ1-2, with 11 bases fitting TRBD1. Germline V gives CDR1 MNHEY, CDR2 SVGEGT. J was trimmed by 2 bases and V by 6 bases; bases with no gene match: 11. This CDR3 is built from 17 residues. The CDR3 loop reads CASSQRAGTGGNYGYTF. CDR3 bases: TGTGCCAGCAGCCAACGCGCCGGGACAGGGGGAAACTATGGCTACACCTTC.

CDR3 sequence (DNA): TGTGCCAGCAGCTCAGGGAAACAGTGGAATCAGCCCCAGCATTTT. This codes for CASSSGKQWNQPQHF. This rearrangement joins TRBV7-8 to TRBJ1-5; tentative D call: TRBD1 (5 bases). V lost 4 bases to trimming and J lost 4 bases, with 14 bases between them. This CDR3 comprises 15 residues. The V gene's germline CDR1 is SGHVS and CDR2 FQNEAQ.

Written as DNA, the CDR3 is TGTGCCAGCAGTTACTCGCTTACAACCGGGAAGAACACTGAAGCTTTCTTT. This gives the protein CASSYSLTTGKNTEAFF. The chain uses TRBV6-7 and TRBJ1-1; D is unresolved. TRBV6-7 qualifies as an ORF whose function is uncertain. Trimming cost V 0 bases and J 1 base, with 15 bases left between them. CDR3 length: 17 amino acids.

The CDR3 spells CASSPDRRPEGTQYF. DNA for the CDR3: TGTGCCAGCAGCCCGGACAGGAGGCCAGAAGGGACCCAGTACTTC. This chain uses TRBV5-4 with TRBJ2-5; 7 nucleotides match TRBD1. The ends lost 4 bases at V and 7 bases at J; junction bases unmatched: 13. Germline assignment: CDR1 SGHNT and CDR2 YYREEE (reference sequence). The length of the CDR3 is 15 residues.

This sequence joins TRBV9 and TRBJ1-4; 8 nucleotides align to TRBD1. The V and J ends lost 3 bases and 6 bases, in that order; junction bases with no gene match: 7. Germline V lookup: CDR1 SGDLS, CDR2 YYNGEE. The CDR3 runs 15 residues. CDR3 nucleotide sequence: TGTGCCAGCAGCGGAAAGGGACAGGCCCATGAAAAACTGTTTTTT. Its protein product is CASSGKGQAHEKLFF.

V usage is TRBV7-8 and J usage is TRBJ1-2; D call uncertain. Trimming pared 7 bases from V and 0 bases from J, leaving 12 bases between. Germline CDR1 is SGHVS and CDR2 is FQNEAQ. CDR3 length: 14 residues. The CDR3 nucleotides are TGTGCCAGCAATAGTGCCCCTACTAACTATGGCTACACCTTC. It translates to CASNSAPTNYGYTF.

The chain has TRBV14 and TRBJ1-4, with no clear D. The V gene's germline CDR1 is SGHDN and CDR2 FVKESK. V was pared by 4 bases and J by 7 bases, with 10 bases between. The CDR3 is 13 amino acids. CDR3 DNA sequence: TGTGCCAGCAGCCGGCTGGGCAGTGAAAAACTGTTTTTT. Residues: CASSRLGSEKLFF.

V usage is TRBV7-9 and J usage is TRBJ1-2; 9 bases fit TRBD1. This CDR3 region has 13 residues. Trimming removed 7 bases from V and 4 bases from J; junction bases left unmatched: 4. CDR1 SEHNR and CDR2 FQNEAQ come from the germline V gene (reference sequence). CDR3 nucleotides: TGTGCCAGCACACAGGGGGCCGGCTATGGCTACACCTTC. Its translation: CASTQGAGYGYTF.

This clone showed up just once. This CDR3 is CASSQVFSGGRDTQYF. CDR3 sequence (DNA): TGTGCCAGCAGCCAAGTTTTCAGCGGGGGGCGGGATACGCAGTATTTT. The chain links TRBV3-1 (or the pseudogene TRBV3-2) to TRBJ2-3; 9 bases fit TRBD2. After removal of 1 base from V and 6 bases from J, the junction contained 8 bases not matched to a gene. Germline loops: CDR1 LGHDT, CDR2 YNNKEL (reference sequence). CDR3 length: 16 residues.

The rearrangement uses TRBV5-1 and TRBJ2-1; 10 positions agree with TRBD2. The CDR3 consists of 14 residues. Germline assignment: CDR1 SGHRS and CDR2 YFSETQ. Trimming removed 0 bases from V and 9 bases from J; junction bases left unmatched: 3. CDR3 sequence: CASSLASGGGEQFF. As DNA, the CDR3 is TGCGCCAGCAGCTTGGCTAGCGGGGGCGGTGAGCAGTTCTTC.

The chain couples TRBV4-2 to TRBJ2-2; D is unresolved. This CDR3 is 14 amino acids long. Trimming removed 1 base from V and 4 bases from J, with 7 bases in between. Germline CDR1 is LGHNA and CDR2 is YNFKEQ. The CDR3 coding sequence is TGTGCCAGCAGCCAAGCTCGGAGCACCGGGGAGCTGTTTTTT. Translating gives CASSQARSTGELFF.

This chain connects TRBV7-2 to TRBJ2-3; no firm D call. The V end was cut by 4 bases, the J end by 4 bases, with 6 bases between. This CDR3 is 12 amino acids long. Germline loops: CDR1 SGHTA, CDR2 FQGNSA. The CDR3 is CASSSFADTQYF. The CDR3, as DNA: TGTGCCAGCAGCTCCTTTGCAGATACGCAGTATTTT.

The J gene is TRBJ2-1, the V gene TRBV7-9, with 8 nucleotides matching TRBD2. The CDR3 sequence is 19 residues long. Germline V gene lookup returns CDR1 SEHNR and CDR2 FQNEAQ (reference sequence). With V trimmed by 4 bases and J by 4 bases, 18 bases remained unmatched. CDR3 residues: CASSSSEEVASGWYNEQFF. The CDR3 DNA reads as TGTGCCAGCAGCTCCTCCGAGGAGGTGGCTAGCGGGTGGTACAATGAGCAGTTCTTC.

This chain links TRBV27 with TRBJ2-3, with D possibly TRBD1 on 5 matching bases. This CDR3 is built from 14 residues. V was clipped by 7 bases and J by 1 base, with 12 bases between them. The germline CDR1 and CDR2 sequences are MNHEY and SMNVEV (reference sequence). The CDR3 sequence: CASNPIGGTDTQYF. CDR3 coding DNA: TGTGCCAGCAACCCCATAGGGGGCACAGATACGCAGTATTTT.

The CDR3 reads CASSLSLGGAGGAYEQYF. The CDR3 DNA follows: TGTGCCAGCAGTTTATCATTAGGGGGGGCGGGAGGCGCCTACGAGCAGTACTTC. The chain combines TRBV27 with TRBJ2-7; 8 bases map to TRBD2. Germline CDR1 and CDR2: MNHEY and SMNVEV (reference sequence). The V gene end was trimmed by 0 bases and the J gene end by 2 bases; junction bases not matched to a gene: 12. This CDR3 region has 18 residues.

The gene calls are TRBV19 and TRBJ1-5; no definite D call. Germline CDR1 and CDR2: LNHDA and SQIVND (reference sequence). This CDR3 is built from 12 residues. The germline V and J ends were trimmed by 5 bases and 1 base, with 3 bases remaining between them. CDR3 amino acids: CASSQSNQPQHF. DNA of the CDR3: TGTGCCAGTAGTCAGAGCAATCAGCCCCAGCATTTT.

This chain links TRBV7-9 with TRBJ2-3; a weak D match, TRBD2 (7 bases). The germline V and J ends were trimmed by 8 bases and 2 bases, with 17 bases remaining between them. CDR1 is SEHNR, CDR2 FQNEAQ, per germline (reference sequence). CDR3 size: 15 residues. CDR3 in amino acids: CASLKGGAFTDTQYF. The CDR3 DNA follows: TGTGCCAGCCTAAAGGGGGGGGCATTCACAGATACGCAGTATTTT.

The chain couples TRBV19 to TRBJ1-5, with a tentative D call TRBD1 (5 bases). Germline V gene sequence: CDR1 LNHDA, CDR2 SQIVND (reference sequence). CDR3 length: 16 residues. Trimming took off 5 bases at V and 0 bases at J, with 14 bases between the two ends. The CDR3, as DNA: TGTGCCAGTAGTCTAGCAGGGCGGTATAGCAATCAGCCCCAGCATTTT. This codes for CASSLAGRYSNQPQHF.

This clone has only a few counts. This sequence joins TRBV7-2 and TRBJ1-1; TRBD1 matches 8 bases. This CDR3 contains 14 residues. Unmatched junction bases numbered 6, after V lost 5 bases and J lost 4 bases. Germline V gene data show CDR1 as SGHTA and CDR2 as FQGNSA. CDR3 protein: CASSPGQALTEAFF. The CDR3, as DNA: TGTGCCAGCAGCCCGGGACAGGCCCTCACTGAAGCTTTCTTT. The whole variable domain, remainder taken from reference TRBV7-2 and TRBJ1-1, is GAGVSQSPSNKVTEKGKDVELRCDPISGHTALYWYRQSLGQGLEFLIYFQGNSAPDKSGLPSDRFSAERTGGSVSTLTIQRTQQEDSAVYLCASSPGQALTEAFFGQGTRLTVV.

This clone was seen a single time. The V gene is TRBV3-1 (or the pseudogene TRBV3-2), the J gene TRBJ2-3; 9 bases align to TRBD1. The CDR3 length is 18 residues. Germline CDR1 LGHDT, CDR2 YNNKEL (reference sequence). The V and J ends lost 1 base and 1 base, in that order; junction bases with no gene match: 9. The CDR3 protein is CASSQAGEQGAGTDTQYF. The DNA for the CDR3 is TGTGCCAGCAGCCAAGCCGGGGAACAGGGGGCCGGCACAGATACGCAGTATTTT.

By share of the sample, this clone is medium-sized. The rearrangement links TRBV4-2 to TRBJ2-1; 9 bases align to TRBD2. After removal of 4 bases from V and 9 bases from J, the junction contained 7 bases not matched to a gene. Germline CDR1 LGHNA, CDR2 YNFKEQ. This CDR3 spans 14 amino acids. CDR3 amino acids: CASSRGGGEAEQFF. For the CDR3, the DNA is TGTGCCAGCAGCCGGGGCGGGGGGGAGGCTGAGCAGTTCTTC.

The CDR3, as DNA: TGTGCCAGTAGTATCTCCCCCGGAGGGATGCCCTACGAGCAGTACTTC. Translated, it gives CASSISPGGMPYEQYF. This chain uses TRBV19 with TRBJ2-7; D might be TRBD2 (6 bases). The CDR3 covers 16 residues. The germline V gene encodes CDR1 LNHDA and CDR2 SQIVND (reference sequence). Between the trimmed V and J ends, which lost 3 bases and 2 bases, there was a span of 17 bases.

The chain couples TRBV5-1 to TRBJ2-2; D is unclear. Trimming shortened V by 1 base and J by 6 bases, and 13 bases separated the two germline ends. The CDR3 is 15 amino acids. Germline CDR1 SGHRS, CDR2 YFSETQ. The CDR3: CASSLSTLRAGELFF. Here the CDR3 DNA reads TGCGCCAGCAGCTTGAGCACGCTACGAGCCGGGGAGCTGTTTTTT.